This TCR beta chain was found in a study of identical twins. Overall study findings and caveats: Researchers reported excess low generation probability among twin-shared out-of-frame alpha sequences. Partly confounded zero-insertion analyses could result from invariant MAIT and iNKT cells. Cross-sectional statistics underpinned the conclusions; the same donors were not followed.

As concerns this clonotype: What it binds is unknown.

Template switching supplied a universal primer site; unique molecular identifiers were carried on the cDNA. From the 5' RACE reads, TCRdb called clonotypes with MiXCR, one entry per CDR3 protein. The top ten clones hold more than 8.5% of a sample with a few hundred thousand distinct CDR3 sequences, about 10% of them seen once. Trimming shortened V by 8 bases and J by 4 bases, and 14 bases separated the two germline ends. The CDR3 sequence is 12 residues long. Germline assignment: CDR1 SQVTM and CDR2 ANQGSEA. The TCR was taken from a man over 45 in good health. Sequencing input: memory T cells sorted from blood. V and J are TRBV29-1 and TRBJ1-2; perhaps TRBD1 as D (6 bases). CDR3 sequence reads: CSTQGTFYGYTF. The CDR3 DNA is TGCAGCACACAGGGCACTTTCTATGGCTACACCTTC.